This TCR beta chain was found in a study of molecular identifiers for immune sequencing clone quantification. Germline V lookup: CDR1 LGHNT, CDR2 FRNRAP. Germline trimming cut 0 bases from V and 1 base from J; bases unmatched to any gene: 9. CDR3 length: 18 residues. In preparing bulk TCR libraries, previously described methods and listed TCR primers were used. In TCRdb, the PCR reads were re-called with MiXCR into one record per CDR3 protein. Seen here are over 600,000 distinct CDR3 sequences, 15% to 20% observed once, and the top ten hold approximately 0.9%. At least ten counts were recorded for this clonotype.

This TCR was sampled from a human donor in good health. Some libraries in this study had Jurkat cell RNA spiked in. Sequencing was performed on naive CD8+ T cells from blood, with Jurkat cell RNA spiked in. Subset denoted: FACS-sorted CD8+CD4-CCR7+CD45RA+ naive T cells. The J gene is TRBJ1-1, the V gene TRBV12-5; 9 bases fit TRBD1. CDR3 protein: CASGLVLSTGGTNTEAFF. CDR3 coding DNA: TGTGCTAGTGGTTTGGTACTGTCGACAGGGGGAACGAACACTGAAGCTTTCTTT.